This TCR beta chain appears in the sequencing data of a study (dated by TCRdb to between 2014 and 2016). Background on the whole study: The study examined whether tumor-infiltrating Tregs in breast cancer are drawn from blood Tregs or arise in situ by conversion from other CD4+ T cell subsets. Beyond this particular receptor, the publication reports: The greatest overlap of tumor-infiltrating Treg TCR alpha and beta sequences was observed with tumor naive CD4+ T cells, followed by blood naive CD4+ T cells. In terms of TCR gene usage, tumor memory CD4+ T cells clustered together with blood and lymph node memory CD4+ cells, as well as with lymph node naive CD4+ cells. Validation in the larger cohort was restricted to a single TCR beta V-J rearrangement rather than whole repertoires.

Amplification of full-length TCR variable regions was done by 5' RACE PCR using constant-region reverse primers, and this step was followed by semi-nested PCR with Nested Universal Primer A. The ReliaPrep RNA Cell Miniprep System was used to extract total RNA, which was then reverse transcribed into 5'RACE-ready cDNA with the SMARTer RACE 5'/3' Kit. Multiplex adaptors were used to barcode the full-length TCR alpha and beta libraries, which were then sequenced on an Illumina MiSeq. The paper's processing steps were these. For each of nine subset-tissue groups, sequencing data from the five patients were combined, and the groups were compared by unsupervised clustering of TCR gene usage. The Morisita-Horn index, with shared sequences weighted by their contribution to each repertoire, was used to calculate repertoire similarity. TCRdb passed the public sequencing reads through fastp at Q25 and MiXCR, retaining productive beta sequences. All rows with the same CDR3 protein become a single entry with the most common DNA and genes. The V and J calls follow TCRdb's processing rather than the paper's. The sample data list about 42,000 distinct CDR3 sequences, and under 25% of these were observed just once. The ten top clones hold approximately 4% of the sample.

Tregs were isolated as CD4+CD25+CD127-/low cells. Tregs, naive and memory CD4+ T cells from tumor, blood and ipsilateral draining lymph nodes of five or six breast cancer patients underwent full-length TCR alpha and beta sequencing. Ficoll density gradient centrifugation was used to isolate mononuclear cells from either lymph nodes or 50 to 65 ml of peripheral blood. Sorted cell populations were confirmed by FACS to exceed 90% purity. About this clonotype: No antigen is known for it. Base qualities are missing; no much larger clone stands one base away.

CDR1 and CDR2, per the germline V gene (reference sequence), are LGHDT and YNNKEL. The V and J ends are trimmed by 0 bases and 6 bases, leaving 6 bases between them. The CDR3, from cysteine to phenylalanine, totals 13 residues. Of the read, only the CDR3 DNA is kept; its 39 bases are in frame from base 1. Source material: Tregs sorted from blood. The chain links TRBV3-1 with TRBJ1-5; the D segment cannot be called with confidence. The source of this sequence is a female donor with breast cancer. The sequenced DNA: TGTGCCAGCAGCCAAGATAACGGTCAGCCCCAGCATTTT. Translation gives CASSQDNGQPQHF.